This TCR beta chain was recovered during a study of T cells after yellow fever vaccination. Whole-study results and caveats: Clonotype sharing between CD4 and CD8 compartments was small.

V shed 4 bases, J shed 5 bases, and the junction held 7 bases outside the gene matches. The germline V gene has CDR1 SGHRS and CDR2 YFSETQ. The CDR3 runs to 15 residues. Concerning this clonotype: Antigen specificity is unknown.

TCRdb used MiXCR to reprocess the 5' RACE reads, holding one entry per CDR3 protein. The table has approximately 160,000 distinct CDR3 sequences, 7% to 10% seen once; the top ten hold roughly 33%. The chain links TRBV5-1 to TRBJ1-1; 11 bases map to TRBD1. The source was CD8+ T cells sorted from PBMCs, collected 45 days after the yellow fever booster vaccination. The clonotype comes from a man between 18 and 29 years old who received the YFV17D yellow fever vaccine. CDR3 bases: TGCGCCAGCAGCACCGGACAGGGGGCGCGAACTGAAGCTTTCTTT. This translates into CASSTGQGARTEAFF.